The 24 T cell receptor beta chains reported below all come from one sample, sequenced in a study of cytomegalovirus exposure and HLA in healthy donors. Sequencing used immunoSEQ multiplex PCR; TCRdb keeps in-frame clones, though not all of them. The top ten clones hold 2.1% of a sample with 90,000 to 150,000 clones, about 84% of them seen once. The sequencing input was PBMCs. The receptor set was obtained from a woman in her twenties or thirties in good health and CMV-seronegative.

V usage is TRBV1 and J usage is TRBJ2-5; the D call of TRBD1 is as the table states it, not checked on the DNA. TRBV1 is termed a pseudogene. The CDR3 is 16 amino acids. The CDR3 bases are TGCACCAGCAGCCAAGATTCGGACAGTGCACAAGAGACCCAGTACTTC. Protein: CTSSQDSDSAQETQYF.

The table lists this clone with a few counts. This chain joins TRBV7-2 and TRBJ2-2; maybe TRBD1 (5 bases). The germline V and J ends were trimmed by 5 bases and 5 bases, with 15 bases remaining between them. Germline-derived CDR1 and CDR2 are SGHTA and FQGNSA. The CDR3 extends over 15 amino acids. The CDR3 DNA reads as TGTGCCAGCAGCCCCTCCCAAAGGGGAACCGGGGAGCTGTTTTTT. Translated, it gives CASSPSQRGTGELFF.

The V and J genes are TRBV27 and TRBJ2-7; D is undetermined. The CDR3 runs 15 residues. V lost 1 base to trimming and J lost 0 bases, with 10 bases between them. From germline, CDR1 is MNHEY and CDR2 SMNVEV (reference sequence). The CDR3 loop reads CASSLYSLSSYEQYF. The DNA for the CDR3 is TGTGCCAGCAGTTTATACAGTCTAAGCTCCTACGAGCAGTACTTC.

V usage is TRBV7-2 and J usage is TRBJ2-5; the match to TRBD2 covers 7 bases. Germline values: CDR1 SGHTA, CDR2 FQGNSA. After removal of 1 base from V and 2 bases from J, the junction contained 1 base not matched to a gene. CDR3 length: 14 residues. CDR3 DNA: TGTGCCAGCAGCTTAGGACTAGCTCAAGAGACCCAGTACTTC. This encodes CASSLGLAQETQYF.

The chain employs TRBV27 and TRBJ2-3; D is undetermined. In germline, CDR1 is MNHEY, CDR2 SMNVEV (reference sequence). Trimming cost V 0 bases and J 6 bases, with 7 bases left between them. There are 13 residues in the CDR3. As DNA, the CDR3 is TGTGCCAGCAGTTTATCGAGGCTCGATACGCAGTATTTT. Translated: CASSLSRLDTQYF.

The genes are TRBV10-2 and TRBJ1-5; possibly TRBD1 for D (6 bases). Germline V gives CDR1 WSHSY, CDR2 SAAADI. The CDR3 covers 13 residues. The germline V and J ends were trimmed by 3 bases and 7 bases, with 10 bases remaining between them. CDR3 DNA: TGCGCCAGCAGTGATTGGGGGCCACAGCCCCAGCATTTT. This encodes CASSDWGPQPQHF.

For the CDR3, the DNA is TGTGCCTGGAGTGTAAACAGGGCCGAATCACCCCTCCACTTT. This translates into CAWSVNRAESPLHF. This sequence joins TRBV30 and TRBJ1-6, with D perhaps matching TRBD1 (6 bases). The CDR3 has 14 residues. CDR1 is GTSNPN and CDR2 is SVGIG in the germline V gene (reference sequence). The germline V and J ends were trimmed by 0 bases and 10 bases, with 13 bases remaining between them. Full variable domain (outside the CDR3, taken from reference TRBV30 and TRBJ1-6): SQTIHQWPATLVQPVGSPLSLECTVEGTSNPNLYWYRQAAGRGLQLLFYSVGIGQISSEVPQNLSASRPQDRQFILSSKKLLLSDSGFYLCAWSVNRAESPLHFGNGTRLTVT.

This clone was seen a handful of times. This rearrangement joins TRBV7-9 to TRBJ1-3; 9 positions agree with TRBD1. The V gene's germline CDR1 is SEHNR and CDR2 FQNEAQ (reference sequence). CDR3 length equals 15 residues. J was trimmed by 3 bases and V by 5 bases; bases with no gene match: 5. In DNA form, the CDR3 reads TGTGCCAGCAGCCGACAGGGGGGAGTTGGAAACACCATATATTTT. Its translation: CASSRQGGVGNTIYF.

The CDR3 nucleotides are TGCGCCAGCAGTCAATCACTAGGCTGGCCCCGTAGGAATTCACCCCTCCACTTT. Translated, it gives CASSQSLGWPRRNSPLHF. V and J are TRBV23-1 and TRBJ1-6; D ambiguous. Being an ORF, TRBV23-1 has a function that is uncertain. V was pared by 0 bases and J by 7 bases, with 19 bases between. There are 18 residues in the CDR3.

This chain connects TRBV18 to TRBJ2-7; D might be TRBD1 (6 bases). V lost 3 bases and J 5 bases, leaving 14 bases between the germline ends. Germline V gene sequence: CDR1 KGHSH, CDR2 LQKENI. The CDR3 is 14 amino acids. CDR3 nucleotides: TGTGCCAGCTCACCGGGGAGACAGGATAACGAGCAGTACTTC. This translates into CASSPGRQDNEQYF.

This clone has ten or more counts. V usage is TRBV12-5 and J usage is TRBJ2-7, with 10 bases lining up with TRBD2. J was trimmed by 4 bases and V by 0 bases; bases with no gene match: 18. The CDR3 totals 20 residues. Germline-derived CDR1 and CDR2 are LGHNT and FRNRAP. CDR3 loop: CASGLVGPASGGFGGYEQYF. DNA for the CDR3: TGTGCTAGTGGTTTGGTAGGTCCGGCTAGCGGGGGTTTCGGAGGGTACGAGCAGTACTTC.

The count of this clone is one. V is TRBV6-1 and J is TRBJ2-3, with a tentative D call TRBD2 (6 bases). The germline CDR1 and CDR2 sequences are MNHNS and SASEGT. This CDR3 has 15 residues. V was pared by 1 base and J by 7 bases, with 15 bases between. CDR3 sequence reads: CASSEESMGGYTQYF. The CDR3 coding sequence is TGTGCCAGCAGTGAAGAGTCCATGGGGGGTTATACGCAGTATTTT.

This chain uses TRBV4-3 with TRBJ2-2, with a possible D match to TRBD2 (5 bases). V was trimmed by 1 base and J by 5 bases, leaving 11 bases between them. The CDR3 extends over 15 amino acids. Germline CDR1 and CDR2: LGHNA and YSLEER. The CDR3 DNA follows: TGCGCCAGCAGCCAAGCCGGACTTATTACCGGGGAGCTGTTTTTT. Its protein is CASSQAGLITGELFF.

The CDR3 DNA reads TGTGCCATCAGTGGACCTCGACAGGGAAGAAACGAGCAGTACTTC. It specifies CAISGPRQGRNEQYF. The rearrangement joins TRBV10-3 to TRBJ2-7; TRBD1 matches 7 bases. J was trimmed by 5 bases and V by 4 bases; bases with no gene match: 11. Germline V gives CDR1 ENHRY, CDR2 SYGVKD. The CDR3 extends over 15 amino acids.

The table lists this clone with a few counts. J is TRBJ1-5 and V is TRBV5-4; D gene uncertain. The CDR3 runs to 14 residues. CDR1 and CDR2 from the germline V gene are SGHNT and YYREEE (reference sequence). Trimming left V 4 bases short and J 8 bases short, with 16 bases between. CDR3 sequence (DNA): TGTGCCAGCAGCCAAGGAGGTAGGGATGAGCCCCAGCATTTT. Translating gives CASSQGGRDEPQHF.

This clone appeared a few times. The rearrangement links TRBV15 to TRBJ1-6; D remains unclear. V lost 3 bases and J lost 11, with 8 bases in between. This CDR3 is built from 12 residues. The V gene's germline CDR1 is LNHNV and CDR2 YYDKDF (reference sequence). CDR3 region: CATSSADPPLHF. CDR3 DNA sequence: TGTGCCACCAGCAGTGCAGATCCACCCCTCCACTTT.

The chain carries TRBV11-2 and TRBJ2-7, with D possibly matching TRBD2 (5 bases). V was cut by 1 base and J by 3 bases, with 13 bases left in between. This CDR3 is 15 amino acids long. Germline CDR1 and CDR2: SGHAT and FQNNGV. The CDR3 region is CASSLGGYGLYEQYF. In DNA, the CDR3 is TGTGCCAGCAGCTTAGGAGGGTATGGCCTCTACGAGCAGTACTTC. The entire variable domain, with the rest obtained from reference TRBV11-2 and TRBJ2-7, is as follows: EAGVAQSPRYKIIEKRQSVAFWCNPISGHATLYWYQQILGQGPKLLIQFQNNGVVDDSQLPKDRFSAERLKGVDSTLKIQPAKLEDSAVYLCASSLGGYGLYEQYFGPGTRLTVT.

This sequence joins TRBV7-2 and TRBJ1-6; possibly TRBD1 for D (6 bases). Germline V gene lookup returns CDR1 SGHTA and CDR2 FQGNSA. The CDR3 has 15 amino acids. With 1 base removed from V and 5 bases from J, the gap between germline ends came to 9 bases. The CDR3 loop is CASSLDRANNSPLHF. CDR3 bases: TGTGCCAGCAGCTTAGACAGGGCGAATAATTCACCCCTCCACTTT. Supplemented by reference TRBV7-2 and TRBJ1-6, the full variable domain reads GAGVSQSPSNKVTEKGKDVELRCDPISGHTALYWYRQSLGQGLEFLIYFQGNSAPDKSGLPSDRFSAERTGGSVSTLTIQRTQQEDSAVYLCASSLDRANNSPLHFGNGTRLTVT.

A note on this clone: The junction and the germline gene differ at one end; a read error may be behind it. The gene calls are TRBV6-1 and TRBJ2-7; TRBD2 agrees at 8 bases. Germline CDR1 MNHNS, CDR2 SASEGT. CDR3 length equals 16 residues. The CDR3 loop is CAISEWGRGDSYEQYF. The CDR3 DNA is TGTGCCATCAGTGAGTGGGGGCGGGGGGACTCCTACGAGCAGTACTTC.

V gene TRBV6-1 combines with J gene TRBJ2-1; D is undetermined. V shed 6 bases and J shed 0 bases, with 3 bases lying between them. Germline-derived CDR1 and CDR2 are MNHNS and SASEGT. The CDR3 loop spans 12 amino acids. The CDR3 nucleotides are TGTGCCAGCAGCATCTCCTACAATGAGCAGTTCTTC. This codes for CASSISYNEQFF.

This clone was seen once. This chain joins TRBV7-2 and TRBJ2-7; D may be TRBD1 (5 bases). V shed 3 bases and J shed 5 bases, with 14 bases lying between them. The CDR3 has 14 amino acids. CDR1 and CDR2 (germline): SGHTA, FQGNSA. The CDR3 DNA follows: TGTGCCAGCAGCTTCAGGGCGCGCAGGGACGAGCAGTACTTC. It is translated as CASSFRARRDEQYF.

This chain uses TRBV7-8 with TRBJ2-5; possibly TRBD1 for D (5 bases). Germline V gene sequence: CDR1 SGHVS, CDR2 FQNEAQ. This CDR3 spans 13 amino acids. Trimming pared 6 bases from V and 5 bases from J, leaving 13 bases between. CDR3 region: CASSGGRVETQYF. The CDR3 DNA reads as TGTGCCAGCAGTGGCGGCAGGGTTGAGACCCAGTACTTC.

The chain couples TRBV19 to TRBJ1-5; D perhaps matches TRBD1 (6 bases). Trimming removed 3 bases from V and 6 bases from J, with 12 bases in between. The CDR3 spans 14 residues. Germline CDR1 reads LNHDA; CDR2 reads SQIVND (reference sequence). The CDR3 bases are TGTGCCAGTAGTATGGCGGCCAGGGGTCAGCCCCAGCATTTT. Residues: CASSMAARGQPQHF.

This sequence joins TRBV29-1 and TRBJ2-1; 8 bases fit TRBD1. Germline V gene lookup returns CDR1 SQVTM and CDR2 ANQGSEA. Trimming took 6 bases from V and 9 from J; bases not matched to a gene: 1. CDR3 length equals 10 residues. CDR3 DNA sequence: TGCAGCGTGACAGGGGTTGAGCAGTTCTTC. Amino acids: CSVTGVEQFF.